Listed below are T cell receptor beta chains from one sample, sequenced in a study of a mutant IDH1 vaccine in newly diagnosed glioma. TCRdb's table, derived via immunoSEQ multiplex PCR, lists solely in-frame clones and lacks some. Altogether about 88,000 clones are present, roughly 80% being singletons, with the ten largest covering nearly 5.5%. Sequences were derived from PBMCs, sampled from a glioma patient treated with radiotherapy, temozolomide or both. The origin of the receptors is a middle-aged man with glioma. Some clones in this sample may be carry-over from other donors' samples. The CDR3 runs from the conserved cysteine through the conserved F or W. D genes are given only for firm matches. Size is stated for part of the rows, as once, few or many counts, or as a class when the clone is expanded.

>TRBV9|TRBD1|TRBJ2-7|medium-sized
TGTGCCAGCAGCGTCGGACAGGAATCCTCCGAGCAGTACTTC
CASSVGQESSEQYF
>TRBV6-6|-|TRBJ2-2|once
TGTGCCAGCAGTTACCTCTGGGCAGCGAACACCGGGGAGCTGTTTTTT
CASSYLWAANTGELFF
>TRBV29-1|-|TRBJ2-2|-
TGCAGCGTTGTCGTATTCTCCGGGGAGCTGTTTTTT
CSVVVFSGELFF
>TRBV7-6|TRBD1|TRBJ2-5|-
TGTGCCAGCAGCTTAGGACAGGGGGCTGGAGAGACCCAGTACTTC
CASSLGQGAGETQYF
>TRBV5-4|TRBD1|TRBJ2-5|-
TGTGCCAGCAGCTTGCAGGGGGCCCAAGAGACCCAGTACTTC
CASSLQGAQETQYF
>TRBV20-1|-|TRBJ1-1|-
TGCAGTGCACCTCTGACGGGTGAAGCTTTCTTT
CSAPLTGEAFF
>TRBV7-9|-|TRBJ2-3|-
TGTGCCAGCAGCTTAACAGGGACATCTGGGGATACGCAGTATTTT
CASSLTGTSGDTQYF
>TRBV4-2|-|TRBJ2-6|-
TGTGCCAGCAGCCAAGGGGACGGCTCTGGGGCCAACGTCCTGACTTTC
CASSQGDGSGANVLTF
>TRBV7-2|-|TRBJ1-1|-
TGTGCCAGCAGCTTAGGTCCGACGGTGAACACTGAAGCTTTCTTT
CASSLGPTVNTEAFF
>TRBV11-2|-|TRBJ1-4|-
TGTGCCAGCAGCTCTCGAAAATTTGGGTCAACTAATGAAAAACTGTTTTTT
CASSSRKFGSTNEKLFF
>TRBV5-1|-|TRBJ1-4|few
TGCGCCAGCAGCTTGGATAGGACTAATGAAAAACTGTTTTTT
CASSLDRTNEKLFF
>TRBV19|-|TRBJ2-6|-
TGTGCCAGTAGTGCAACAGGCTCTGGGGCCAACGTCCTGACTTTC
CASSATGSGANVLTF
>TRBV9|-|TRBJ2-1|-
TGTGCCAGCAGCCTCCGGGGCGAGCAGTTCTTC
CASSLRGEQFF
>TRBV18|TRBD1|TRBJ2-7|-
TGTGCCAGCTCGCCGACAGGGACCTACGAGCAGTACTTC
CASSPTGTYEQYF
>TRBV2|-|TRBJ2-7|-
TGTGCCAGCAGAGAAGGGGCACAGACCTACGAGCAGTACTTC
CASREGAQTYEQYF
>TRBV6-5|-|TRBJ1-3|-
TGTGCCAGCAGACAGCCCCCTGCAAACACCATATATTTT
CASRQPPANTIYF
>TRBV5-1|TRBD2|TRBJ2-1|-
TGCGCCAGCAGCTTGGTGTCTAGCGGGGGGGATGAGCAGTTCTTC
CASSLVSSGGDEQFF
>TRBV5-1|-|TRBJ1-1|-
TGCGCCAGCAGCTTGCAGGAAGCTTTCTTT
CASSLQEAFF
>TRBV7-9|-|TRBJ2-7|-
TGTGCCAGCAACAAAGGGGTTGGGAGGGGGGGCTACGAGCAGTACTTC
CASNKGVGRGGYEQYF
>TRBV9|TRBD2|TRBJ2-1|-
TGTGCCAGCAGCGTCGGGGGGTTGTACAATGAGCAGTTCTTC
CASSVGGLYNEQFF
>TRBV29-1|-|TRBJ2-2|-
TGCAGCGTATACATGAACACCGGGGAGCTGTTTTTT
CSVYMNTGELFF
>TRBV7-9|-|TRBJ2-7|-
TGTGCCAGCAGCTTTGGCGTAGCCTACGAGCAGTACTTC
CASSFGVAYEQYF
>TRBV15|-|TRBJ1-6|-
TGTGCCACCAGCAGAGATCAGGGCTGGAGTTCACCCCTCCACTTT
CATSRDQGWSSPLHF
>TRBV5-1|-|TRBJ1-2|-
TGCGCCAGCAGCTTGGCCGGGGAAGGCCTATATGGCTACACCTTC
CASSLAGEGLYGYTF
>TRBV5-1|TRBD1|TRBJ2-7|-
TGCGCCAGCAGATCGGGACAGGGGGAAGGGGGCGAGCAGTACTTC
CASRSGQGEGGEQYF
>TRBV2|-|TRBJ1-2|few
TGTGCCAGCAATTGGGCAGGGGAAGGCTATGGCTACACCTTC
CASNWAGEGYGYTF
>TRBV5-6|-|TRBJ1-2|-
TGTGCCAGCAGCTTGGCGGGTAACTATGGCTACACCTTC
CASSLAGNYGYTF
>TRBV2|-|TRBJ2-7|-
TGTGCCAGCATCTACAGAATAACAACTCCCTACGAGCAGTACTTC
CASIYRITTPYEQYF
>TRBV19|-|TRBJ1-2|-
TGTGCCAGTAGTGGGACATCGCGCCTAGGCAACTATGGCTACACCTTC
CASSGTSRLGNYGYTF
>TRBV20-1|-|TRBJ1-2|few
TGCAGTGCCGAAAGTTCCAGATACTACACCTTC
CSAESSRYYTF
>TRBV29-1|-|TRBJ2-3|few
TGCAGCGTTCCTTTCAACCCCGGCCGCACAGATACGCAGTATTTT
CSVPFNPGRTDTQYF
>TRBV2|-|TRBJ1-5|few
TGTGCCAGCAATTCTGGGGCCCATCAGCCCCAGCATTTT
CASNSGAHQPQHF
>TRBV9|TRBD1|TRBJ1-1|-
TGTGCCAGCAGCGTATGGGAGGGGGCAGGCACTGAAGCTTTCTTT
CASSVWEGAGTEAFF
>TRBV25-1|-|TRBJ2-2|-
TGTGCCAGCAGTCAACAGGGTAGGACCGGGGAGCTGTTTTTT
CASSQQGRTGELFF
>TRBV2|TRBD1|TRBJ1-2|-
TGTGCCAGCAGAGGGACAGCCAACTATGGCTACACCTTC
CASRGTANYGYTF
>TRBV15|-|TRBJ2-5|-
TGTGCCACCAGCAGAGATCGTGCCCCAGCAGGGACCCAGTACTTC
CATSRDRAPAGTQYF
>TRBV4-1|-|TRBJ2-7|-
TGCGCCAGCAGCCAAGATGGGGGCCACGGGGAGCAGTACTTC
CASSQDGGHGEQYF
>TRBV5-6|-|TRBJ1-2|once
TGTGCCAGCAGCGAAACCGGGAGGGCTGGTGGCTACACCTTC
CASSETGRAGGYTF
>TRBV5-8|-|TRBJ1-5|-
TGTGCCAGCAGCACAGAAGGTTTGAATCAGCCCCAGCATTTT
CASSTEGLNQPQHF
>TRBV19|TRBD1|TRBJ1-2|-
TGTGCCAGTAGTATAATCGACAGGGATCTTCGGATCTACACCTTC
CASSIIDRDLRIYTF
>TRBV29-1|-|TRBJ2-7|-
TGCAGCGTTGTGGCCCCGGGGGCGCGGGAGCAGTACTTC
CSVVAPGAREQYF
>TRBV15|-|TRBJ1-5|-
TGTGCCACCAGCAGAGATCGGGGGTTGAACCAGCCCCAGCATTTT
CATSRDRGLNQPQHF
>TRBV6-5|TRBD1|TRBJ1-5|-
TGTGCCAGCAGACAACAGGGGGGTGAACAGCCCCAGCATTTT
CASRQQGGEQPQHF
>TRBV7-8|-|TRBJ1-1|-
TGTGCCAGCAGCGTGGTCATGAACACTGAAGCTTTCTTT
CASSVVMNTEAFF
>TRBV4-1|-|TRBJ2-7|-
TGCGCCAGCAGCCAAGTTGTCACTGTTGGCGAGCAGTACTTC
CASSQVVTVGEQYF
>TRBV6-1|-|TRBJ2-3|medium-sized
TGTGCCAGCAGTGTTGTACAACGCGTTCCTAGCACAGATACGCAGTATTTT
CASSVVQRVPSTDTQYF
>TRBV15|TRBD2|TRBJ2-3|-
TGTGCCACCAGCAACTTCGGGGGACTAGCAACAGATACGCAGTATTTT
CATSNFGGLATDTQYF
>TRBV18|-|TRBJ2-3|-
TGTGCCAGCTCACATGTGGCAGGGGGCACAGATACGCAGTATTTT
CASSHVAGGTDTQYF
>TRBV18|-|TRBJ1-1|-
TGTGCCAGCTCACCTAGCCGGGACACTGAAGCTTTCTTT
CASSPSRDTEAFF